This TCR beta chain was retrieved from a study of human T cells and chemical hapten exposure (dated by TCRdb to the early 2020s). Concerning the study at large: For sensitization, 2% DPC in acetone was applied to a 2 cm by 2 cm area of upper inner arm skin. Weekly therapeutic DPC doses were additionally applied to the scalp of patients throughout the approximately 25-week study period. Patch testing was performed on the upper back with Finn chambers containing 0.01% DPC, and the patch tests were scored after 6 days according to International Contact Dermatitis Research Group standards. The mostly female patient cohort included alopecia areata with under or over 50% scalp involvement, alopecia totalis and alopecia universalis. The libraries were sequenced as a pool, and the TCR yield per sample differed mostly because of small variations in library volumes within the pool. The study tracked peripheral blood TCR repertoire changes in vivo during primary and secondary sensitization to the hapten diphenylcyclopropenone (DPC) in alopecia patients. Patient blood was sampled pre-sensitization (week 0) and at 2, 6 and about 24 weeks after DPC sensitization. About 27 alopecia patients gave blood for TCR sequencing at one to four time points (pre-sensitization, 2, 6 and 24 weeks).

Read against the paper, the sample's time point label means: patch test 3, about 24 weeks after DPC sensitization. What this sample's treatment or condition label stands for: therapeutic diphenylcyclopropenone sensitization with weekly scalp DPC. At each patch-test visit, blood was drawn before the patch test was applied. Patients were eligible if aged 18 to 70, diagnosed with alopecia and judged suitable for DPC therapy, and pregnant patients were excluded. Unfractionated whole blood was collected in Tempus Blood RNA tubes, and total RNA was extracted from that blood. The library was obtained by RACE. Sequencer: NextSeq 500. During library preparation, unique molecular identifiers were attached to individual cDNA molecules so that TCRs could be counted quantitatively and reproducibly. For every blood RNA sample, sequencing covered both the TCR alpha and TCR beta chains. In the authors' own workflow: The median number of TCRs per sample was over 85,000, ranging from about 20,000 to 690,600. V, J and CDR3 annotation of the TCR reads was carried out using the Decombinator software suite. For PS versus PT1 abundance plots, all samples were subsampled to the same number of TCRs (28,000). Expanded TCRs were defined as absent before sensitization and observed at least eight times at the 2-week time point. TCRdb applied fastp at Q25 and MiXCR to the public reads, then kept only in-frame beta chains. Entries that share a CDR3 protein sequence are merged under the most common genes and DNA. The V and J calls were determined by TCRdb, not by the authors. This sample is represented by fewer than 55,000 distinct CDR3 sequences; 9.9% of them were singletons. Clones ranked in the top ten supply 15% to 20% of the sample.

Including the terminal cysteine and phenylalanine, the CDR3 comprises 15 residues. Only CDR3 DNA remains: 45 bases, in frame from the first base. Cut back by 4 bases and 3 bases, the V and J ends lie 14 bases apart. CDR1 and CDR2 are read off the germline V gene as SGHTA and FQGTGA. On the study overall, not on this receptor specifically: All patients had alopecia, a presumed autoimmune disease, so their immune response might differ from that of healthy individuals. After repeated subsampling, changes were observed in the strength of the expansion versus patch-test correlation and in the threshold at which the correlation became significant. Patch test score correlated positively with the number of PT1 expanded TCRs, reaching significance at thresholds 8, 16 and 32 but not at 4. No change with DPC sensitization was found in the number of TCRs above 1 in 1000 frequency, and no evidence of global repertoire structure alterations was found. Significantly more large CDR3 similarity clusters were formed by expanded TCRs than by pre-sensitization or healthy control sets, consistent with antigen-driven responses.

This clonotype was seen a few times. It lacks a known antigen. Base qualities are not recorded, but no much larger clone differs from it by a single base. The clonotype comes from a middle-aged woman with alopecia areata. Some clones in this sample may be carry-over from other donors' samples. Sequenced material: whole blood, taken in connection with sensitization to the hapten diphenylcyclopropenone (DPC). The chain is made from TRBV7-3 and TRBJ2-3; tentative D gene TRBD1, with 7 bases matching. CDR3 loop: CASSSRGERTDTQYF. In nucleotides, the sequence is TGTGCCAGCAGCTCCAGGGGGGAGAGAACAGATACGCAGTATTTT.